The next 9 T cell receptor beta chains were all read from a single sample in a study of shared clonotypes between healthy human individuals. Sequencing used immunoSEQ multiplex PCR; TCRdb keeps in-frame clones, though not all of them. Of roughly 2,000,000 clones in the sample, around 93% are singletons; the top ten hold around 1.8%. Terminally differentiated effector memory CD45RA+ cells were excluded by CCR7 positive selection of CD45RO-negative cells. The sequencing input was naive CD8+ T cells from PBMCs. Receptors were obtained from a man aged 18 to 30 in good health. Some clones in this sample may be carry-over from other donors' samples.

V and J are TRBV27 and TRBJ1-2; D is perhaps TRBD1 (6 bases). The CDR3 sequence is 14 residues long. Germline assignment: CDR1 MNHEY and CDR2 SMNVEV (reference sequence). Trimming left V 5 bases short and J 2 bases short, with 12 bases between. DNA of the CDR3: TGTGCCAGCAGTACGACAGGATCGAACTATGGCTACACCTTC. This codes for CASSTTGSNYGYTF.

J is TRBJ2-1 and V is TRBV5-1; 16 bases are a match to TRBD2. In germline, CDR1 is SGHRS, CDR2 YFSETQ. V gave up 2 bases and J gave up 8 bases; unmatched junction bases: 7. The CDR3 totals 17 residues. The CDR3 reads CASSFGTSGRAAYEQFF. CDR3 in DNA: TGCGCCAGCAGCTTTGGGACTAGCGGGAGGGCCGCCTATGAGCAGTTCTTC.

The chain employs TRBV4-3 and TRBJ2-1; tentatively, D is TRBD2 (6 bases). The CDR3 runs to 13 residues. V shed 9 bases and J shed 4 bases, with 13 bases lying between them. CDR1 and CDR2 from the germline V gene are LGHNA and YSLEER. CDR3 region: CASGEAGYNEQFF. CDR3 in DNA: TGCGCCAGTGGGGAGGCAGGATACAATGAGCAGTTCTTC.

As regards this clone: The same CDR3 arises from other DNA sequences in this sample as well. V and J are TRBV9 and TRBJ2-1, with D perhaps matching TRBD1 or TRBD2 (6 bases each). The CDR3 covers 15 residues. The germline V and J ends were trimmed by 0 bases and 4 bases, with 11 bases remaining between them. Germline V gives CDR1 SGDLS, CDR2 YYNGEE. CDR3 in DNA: TGTGCCAGCAGCGTAGGCAGGGGACTTTACAATGAGCAGTTCTTC. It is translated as CASSVGRGLYNEQFF.

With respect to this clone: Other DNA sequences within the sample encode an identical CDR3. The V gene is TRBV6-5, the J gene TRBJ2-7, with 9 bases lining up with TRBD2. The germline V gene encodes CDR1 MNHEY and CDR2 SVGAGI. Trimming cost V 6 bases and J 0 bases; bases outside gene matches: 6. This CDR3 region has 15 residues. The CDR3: CASSPLAGSSYEQYF. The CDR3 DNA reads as TGTGCCAGCAGCCCTCTAGCGGGATCCTCCTACGAGCAGTACTTC.

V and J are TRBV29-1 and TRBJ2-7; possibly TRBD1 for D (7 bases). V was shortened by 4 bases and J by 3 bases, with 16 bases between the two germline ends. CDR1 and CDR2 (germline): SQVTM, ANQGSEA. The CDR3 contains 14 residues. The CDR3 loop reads CSVGQGDSRYEQYF. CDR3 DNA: TGCAGCGTTGGGCAGGGGGACTCTCGCTACGAGCAGTACTTC.

CDR3 region: CASTQGEQYF. CDR3 bases: TGTGCCAGTACCCAAGGCGAGCAGTACTTC. The chain employs TRBV19 and TRBJ2-7, with D hard to call. The CDR3 contains 10 residues. Trimming pared 7 bases from V and 6 bases from J, leaving 7 bases between. Germline V gene lookup returns CDR1 LNHDA and CDR2 SQIVND (reference sequence).

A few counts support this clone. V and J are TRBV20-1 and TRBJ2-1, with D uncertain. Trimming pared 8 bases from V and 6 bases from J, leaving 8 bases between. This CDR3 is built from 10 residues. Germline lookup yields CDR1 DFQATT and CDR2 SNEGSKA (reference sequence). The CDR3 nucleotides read TGCAGTTCTGGATCCAATGAGCAGTTCTTC. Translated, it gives CSSGSNEQFF.

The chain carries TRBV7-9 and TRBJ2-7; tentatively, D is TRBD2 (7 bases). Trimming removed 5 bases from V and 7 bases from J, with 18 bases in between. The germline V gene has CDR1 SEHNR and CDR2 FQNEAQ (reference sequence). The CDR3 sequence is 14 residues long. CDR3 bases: TGTGCCAGCAGCCGGGGGGCCAAACCACGGGAGCAGTACTTC. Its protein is CASSRGAKPREQYF.